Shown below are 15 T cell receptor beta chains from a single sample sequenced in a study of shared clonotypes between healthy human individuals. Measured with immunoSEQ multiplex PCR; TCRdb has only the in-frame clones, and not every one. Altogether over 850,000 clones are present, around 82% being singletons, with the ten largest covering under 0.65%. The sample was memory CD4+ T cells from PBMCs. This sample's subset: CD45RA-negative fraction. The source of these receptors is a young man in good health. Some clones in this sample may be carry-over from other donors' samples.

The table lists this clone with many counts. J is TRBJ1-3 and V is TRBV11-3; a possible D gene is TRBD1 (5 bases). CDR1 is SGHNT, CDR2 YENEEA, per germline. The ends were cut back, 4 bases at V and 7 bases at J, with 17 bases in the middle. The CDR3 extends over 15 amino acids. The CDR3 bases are TGTGCCAGCAGCTACTCGGGGGGACTTAGGAACACCATATATTTT. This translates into CASSYSGGLRNTIYF.

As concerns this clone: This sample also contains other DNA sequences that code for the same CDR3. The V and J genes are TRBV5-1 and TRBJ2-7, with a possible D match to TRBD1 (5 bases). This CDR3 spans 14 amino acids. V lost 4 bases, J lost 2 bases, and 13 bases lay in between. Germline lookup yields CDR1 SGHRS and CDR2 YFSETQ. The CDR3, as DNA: TGCGCCAGCAGCCTTCCGACAGCTACCTACGAGCAGTACTTC. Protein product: CASSLPTATYEQYF.

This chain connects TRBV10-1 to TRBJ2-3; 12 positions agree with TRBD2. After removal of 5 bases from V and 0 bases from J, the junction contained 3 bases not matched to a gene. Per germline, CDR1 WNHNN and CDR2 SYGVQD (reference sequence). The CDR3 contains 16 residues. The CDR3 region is CASSSGTSGSTDTQYF. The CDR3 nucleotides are TGCGCCAGCAGTTCCGGGACTAGCGGGAGCACAGATACGCAGTATTTT.

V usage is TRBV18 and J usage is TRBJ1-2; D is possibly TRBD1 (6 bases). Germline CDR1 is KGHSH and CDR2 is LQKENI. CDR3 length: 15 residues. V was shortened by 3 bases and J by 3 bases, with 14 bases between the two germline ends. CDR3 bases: TGTGCCAGCTCACCGTCAGGGGATCCAGACTATGGCTACACCTTC. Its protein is CASSPSGDPDYGYTF.

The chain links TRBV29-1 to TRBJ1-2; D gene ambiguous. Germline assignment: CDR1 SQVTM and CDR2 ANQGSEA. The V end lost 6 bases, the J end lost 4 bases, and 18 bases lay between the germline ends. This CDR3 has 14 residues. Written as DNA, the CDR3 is TGCAGCGTCGGGAGGCCGGGAACATCCTATGGCTACACCTTC. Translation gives CSVGRPGTSYGYTF.

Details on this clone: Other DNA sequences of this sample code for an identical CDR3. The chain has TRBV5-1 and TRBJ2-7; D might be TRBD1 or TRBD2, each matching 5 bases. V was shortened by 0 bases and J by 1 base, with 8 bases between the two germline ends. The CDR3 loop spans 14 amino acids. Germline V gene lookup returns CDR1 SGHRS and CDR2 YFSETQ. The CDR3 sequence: CASSLGGDSYEQYF. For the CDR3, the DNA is TGCGCCAGCAGCTTGGGAGGGGATTCCTACGAGCAGTACTTC.

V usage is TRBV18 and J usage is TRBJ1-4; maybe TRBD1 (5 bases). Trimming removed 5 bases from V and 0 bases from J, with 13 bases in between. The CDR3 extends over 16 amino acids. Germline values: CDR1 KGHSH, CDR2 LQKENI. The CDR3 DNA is TGTGCCAGCTCATATAGGACACAAGCAACTAATGAAAAACTGTTTTTT. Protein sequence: CASSYRTQATNEKLFF. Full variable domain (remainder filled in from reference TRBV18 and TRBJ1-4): NAGVMQNPRHLVRRRGQEARLRCSPMKGHSHVYWYRQLPEEGLKFMVYLQKENIIDESGMPKERFSAEFPKEGPSILRIQQVVRGDSAAYFCASSYRTQATNEKLFFGSGTQLSVL.

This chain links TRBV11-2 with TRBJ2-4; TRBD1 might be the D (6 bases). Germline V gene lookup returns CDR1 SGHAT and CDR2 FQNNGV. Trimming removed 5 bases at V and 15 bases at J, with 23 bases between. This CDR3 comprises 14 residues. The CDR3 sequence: CASSPKISRGVRYF. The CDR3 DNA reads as TGTGCCAGCAGCCCCAAAATCAGCAGGGGTGTACGGTACTTC. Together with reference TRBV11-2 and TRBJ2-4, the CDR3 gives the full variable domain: EAGVAQSPRYKIIEKRQSVAFWCNPISGHATLYWYQQILGQGPKLLIQFQNNGVVDDSQLPKDRFSAERLKGVDSTLKIQPAKLEDSAVYLCASSPKISRGVRYFGAGTRLSVL.

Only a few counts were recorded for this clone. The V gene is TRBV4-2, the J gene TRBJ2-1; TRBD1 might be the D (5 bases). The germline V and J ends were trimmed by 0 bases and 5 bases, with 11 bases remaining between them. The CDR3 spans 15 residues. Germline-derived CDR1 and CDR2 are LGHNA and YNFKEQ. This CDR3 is CASSQEAGSHNEQFF. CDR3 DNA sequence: TGTGCCAGCAGCCAAGAGGCAGGGTCCCACAATGAGCAGTTCTTC.

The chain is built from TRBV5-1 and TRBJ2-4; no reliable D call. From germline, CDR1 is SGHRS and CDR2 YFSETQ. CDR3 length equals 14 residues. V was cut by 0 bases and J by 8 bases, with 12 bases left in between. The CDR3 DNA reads TGCGCCAGCAGCTTGGGTTCATTTTTTGACATTCAGTACTTC. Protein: CASSLGSFFDIQYF.

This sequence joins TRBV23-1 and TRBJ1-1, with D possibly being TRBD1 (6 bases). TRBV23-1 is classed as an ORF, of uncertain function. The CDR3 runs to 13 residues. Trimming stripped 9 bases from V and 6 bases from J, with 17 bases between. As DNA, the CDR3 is TGCGCCAGATCAGGACAGAGTGGGGCTGAAGCTTTCTTT. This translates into CARSGQSGAEAFF.

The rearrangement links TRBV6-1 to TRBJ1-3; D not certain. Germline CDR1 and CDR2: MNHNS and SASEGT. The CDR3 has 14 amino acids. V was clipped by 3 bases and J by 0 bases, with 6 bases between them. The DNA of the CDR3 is TGTGCCAGCAGTGACGGATACTCTGGAAACACCATATATTTT. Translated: CASSDGYSGNTIYF.

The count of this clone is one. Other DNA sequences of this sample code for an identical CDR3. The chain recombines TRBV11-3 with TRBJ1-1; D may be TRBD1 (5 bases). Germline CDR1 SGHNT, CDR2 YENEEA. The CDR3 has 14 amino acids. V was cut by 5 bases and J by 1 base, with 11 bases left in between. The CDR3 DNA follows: TGTGCCAGCAGCCGAGACAGCACGAACACTGAAGCTTTCTTT. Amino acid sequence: CASSRDSTNTEAFF.

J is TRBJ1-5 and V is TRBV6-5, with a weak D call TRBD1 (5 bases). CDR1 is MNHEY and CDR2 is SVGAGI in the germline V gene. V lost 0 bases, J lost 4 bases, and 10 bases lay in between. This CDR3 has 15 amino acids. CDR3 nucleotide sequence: TGTGCCAGCAGTTACTCGTGGACACAAAATCAGCCCCAGCATTTT. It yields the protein CASSYSWTQNQPQHF.

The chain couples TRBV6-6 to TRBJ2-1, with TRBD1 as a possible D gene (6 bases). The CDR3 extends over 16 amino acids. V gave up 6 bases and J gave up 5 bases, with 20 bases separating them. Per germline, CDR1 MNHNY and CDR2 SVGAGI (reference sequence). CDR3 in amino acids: CASSPDGGAGNNEQFF. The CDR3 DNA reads TGTGCCAGCAGCCCGGATGGGGGCGCGGGTAACAATGAGCAGTTCTTC.